The rows below give T cell receptor beta chains drawn from one sample of a study of early T cells in non-severe SARS-CoV-2 infection. TCRdb re-analysed the 5' RACE reads in MiXCR, keeping a single row per CDR3 protein. The sample lists tens of thousands of distinct CDR3 sequences; 2.9% were seen once. The material sequenced was whole blood. The receptors originated from an adult who was a healthcare worker with PCR-confirmed SARS-CoV-2 infection or an uninfected control (not recorded which). The CDR3 runs from the conserved cysteine through the conserved F or W. The D gene is left open where the match is weak. The size of a clone is reported for some rows only, either as once, few or many, or as a class for expanded clones.

TGTGCCTGTTGGGGGACTGAAGCTTTCTTT,CACWGTEAFF,many,TRBV30,TRBJ1-1,-
TGTGCCAGCAGGGACACCGACAGGAACACTGAAGCTTTCTTT,CASRDTDRNTEAFF,many,TRBV6-4,TRBJ1-1,-
TGCGCCAGCAGCTTCTTTGGCCTGTCGAACACTGAAGCTTTCTTT,CASSFFGLSNTEAFF,many,TRBV5-1,TRBJ1-1,-
TGTGCCAGCAGCCTCTCAGGGGGCCTAACTGAAGCTTTCTTT,CASSLSGGLTEAFF,few,TRBV7-3,TRBJ1-1,TRBD1
TGCGCCAGCAGTGACCAACCGACAGGCTTACTCACTGAAGCTTTCTTT,CASSDQPTGLLTEAFF,many,TRBV10-1,TRBJ1-1,-
TGTGCCAGCACCCTCGGGACAGGAGTCACCGGGGAGCTGTTTTTT,CASTLGTGVTGELFF,many,TRBV6-1,TRBJ2-2,TRBD1
TGTGCCAGCAGTGATATGTCCTACAACTCACCCCTCCACTTT,CASSDMSYNSPLHF,many,TRBV2,TRBJ1-6,-
TGTGCCAGTTCTGACAGGCAGATTGGCTACACCTTC,CASSDRQIGYTF,many,TRBV19,TRBJ1-2,-
TGTGCCAGCAGCTTAGCGTTCCGCCCGTCGGATGGTACCGCCGCCCAAGAGACCCAGTACTTC,CASSLAFRPSDGTAAQETQYF,many,TRBV7-6,TRBJ2-5,-
TGTGCCAGCAGTTACTCCGGGACAGGAACAGATACGCAGTATTTT,CASSYSGTGTDTQYF,many,TRBV2,TRBJ2-3,TRBD1
TGTGCCGGGGAGGACAGGCGAACAGATACGCAGTATTTT,CAGEDRRTDTQYF,many,TRBV6-6,TRBJ2-3,-
TGCGCCAGCAGCCCGGGACAGATTGCAACTAATGAAAAACTGTTTTTT,CASSPGQIATNEKLFF,many,TRBV4-1,TRBJ1-4,TRBD1
TGTGCCAGCTCACCCAGGAGCGGCGGACCGAACACTGAAGCTTTCTTT,CASSPRSGGPNTEAFF,many,TRBV18,TRBJ1-1,-
TGTGCCACCAGTGTCGGGGGGTCTAGCACAGATACGCAGTATTTT,CATSVGGSSTDTQYF,many,TRBV24-1,TRBJ2-3,TRBD2
TGCAGTGCTAGATCCGACATTGATAATTCACCCCTCCACTTT,CSARSDIDNSPLHF,medium-sized,TRBV20-1,TRBJ1-6,-
TGCAGTGCTAGAGCACAGGGTAGGGGTGAAAAACTGTTTTTT,CSARAQGRGEKLFF,many,TRBV20-1,TRBJ1-4,-
TGTGCCAGCAGTTTAGGGACAGGGACTAATGAAAAACTGTTTTTT,CASSLGTGTNEKLFF,many,TRBV12-3/TRBV12-4,TRBJ1-4,TRBD1
TGTGCCACCAGTCAGCTTCGGACAGATACGCAGTATTTT,CATSQLRTDTQYF,many,TRBV24-1,TRBJ2-3,-
TGTGCCTGGAATATTGGACGGACGAACACCGGGGAGCTGTTTTTT,CAWNIGRTNTGELFF,-,TRBV30,TRBJ2-2,-
TGCAGTACTGGACGGCAAAATCAGCCCCAGCATTTT,CSTGRQNQPQHF,many,TRBV20-1,TRBJ1-5,-
TGTGCCAGCAGTTTCTCAGGGGCGGGGGCTTTCTTT,CASSFSGAGAFF,many,TRBV6-6,TRBJ1-1,-
TGTGCCACCAGTGACCTCCCCGGGGAGCTGTTTTTT,CATSDLPGELFF,-,TRBV24-1,TRBJ2-2,-
TGTGCCAGCAGTTTATATAATTCACCCCTCCACTTT,CASSLYNSPLHF,medium-sized,TRBV12-3/TRBV12-4,TRBJ1-6,-
TGTGCCAGCAGCCGCGGACTAGCGGGGAAGGAGACCCAGTACTTC,CASSRGLAGKETQYF,many,TRBV6-2/TRBV6-3,TRBJ2-5,TRBD2